The 15 T cell receptor beta chains given below trace back to one sample, sequenced in a study of cytomegalovirus exposure and HLA in healthy donors. The PCR contained 60 Vbeta and 13 Jbeta primers. Data came from immunoSEQ multiplex PCR; TCRdb stores just in-frame clones and leaves some out. The sample carries 110,000 to 150,000 clones, about 80% recorded once. The sample consisted of PBMCs. These receptors all come from a woman in her fifties or sixties in good health and CMV-seropositive.

This clone was counted once. J is TRBJ1-1 and V is TRBV18; perhaps TRBD1 as D (6 bases). CDR3 length: 14 residues. Germline V gene data show CDR1 as KGHSH and CDR2 as LQKENI. Trimming shortened V by 3 bases and J by 5 bases, and 13 bases separated the two germline ends. The CDR3, as DNA: TGTGCCAGCTCACCTGTACAGGGACGAACTGAAGCTTTCTTT. Translating it yields CASSPVQGRTEAFF.

The rearrangement joins TRBV28 to TRBJ2-2; 8 bases align to TRBD2. The CDR3 covers 14 residues. The germline gives CDR1 MDHEN, CDR2 SYDVKM. V dropped 6 bases and J dropped 4; count of bases not matched to a gene: 4. CDR3 bases: TGTGCCAGCAGCAAACTAGCGGTCACCGGGGAGCTGTTTTTT. Its protein is CASSKLAVTGELFF.

The rearrangement uses TRBV28 and TRBJ2-1, with 14 bases matching TRBD2. This CDR3 spans 15 amino acids. The germline CDR1 and CDR2 sequences are MDHEN and SYDVKM. The junction had 5 bases not matched to a gene; V was cut back by 5 bases and J by 8 bases. The CDR3 nucleotides read TGTGCCAGCAGTGGGGGACTAGCGGGAGTTGATGAGCAGTTCTTC. This gives the protein CASSGGLAGVDEQFF.

In its sample, this clone was seen once. The V gene is TRBV7-3, the J gene TRBJ1-1, with TRBD1 matching 10 bases. Losses at the gene ends were 6 bases for V and 7 bases for J; bases not matched to a gene: 5. Looked up from germline, CDR1 is SGHTA and CDR2 is FQGTGA. This CDR3 comprises 13 residues. DNA for the CDR3: TGTGCCAGCAGGACGGGACAGGGGAGTGAAGCTTTCTTT. It encodes CASRTGQGSEAFF.

This clone was recorded once. The chain carries TRBV28 and TRBJ1-4, with a possible D match to TRBD1 (5 bases). CDR3 length: 16 amino acids. CDR1 MDHEN and CDR2 SYDVKM come from the germline V gene. Trimming shortened V by 6 bases and J by 8 bases, and 22 bases separated the two germline ends. CDR3 region: CASRPGTATSREKLFF. The CDR3 nucleotides read TGTGCCAGCAGACCCGGGACTGCGACCTCTCGGGAAAAACTGTTTTTT.

The chain uses TRBV7-2 and TRBJ2-6; the D is unclear. This CDR3 comprises 15 residues. Trimming stripped 2 bases from V and 1 base from J, with 6 bases between. Germline loops: CDR1 SGHTA, CDR2 FQGNSA. DNA of the CDR3: TGTGCCAGCAGCTTAACTGTTTCTGGGGCCAACGTCCTGACTTTC. Protein: CASSLTVSGANVLTF.

The rearrangement links TRBV6-4 to TRBJ2-2, with 8 bases aligning to TRBD1. This CDR3 is built from 14 residues. The V gene end was trimmed by 6 bases and the J gene end by 6 bases; junction bases not matched to a gene: 6. Germline V CDR1 and CDR2: MRHNA, SNTAGT. CDR3 loop: CASSRTGTAGELFF. The CDR3 coding sequence is TGTGCCAGCAGCCGGACAGGGACGGCCGGGGAGCTGTTTTTT.

This chain uses TRBV13 with TRBJ2-1, with TRBD2 identical over 11 bases. Germline CDR1 and CDR2: PRHDT and FYEKMQ (reference sequence). V lost 5 bases to trimming and J lost 7 bases; unmatched junction nucleotides: 4. CDR3 length: 14 amino acids. The CDR3 protein is CASSLGTSGNEQFF. CDR3 nucleotides: TGTGCCAGCAGCCTTGGGACTAGCGGAAATGAGCAGTTCTTC.

Only a few counts were recorded for this clone. The conserved phenylalanine or tryptophan normally closing the CDR3 is absent here, so this likely arose from a read error. No DNA is shown, since the ends of the CDR3 on it are uncertain; the CDR3 is the one TCRdb lists. V usage is TRBV28 and J usage is TRBJ2-7; no check of the table's D call, TRBD2, against the DNA was made. Germline V gene data show CDR1 as MDHEN and CDR2 as SYDVKM. A total of 8 residues make up the CDR3, ends included. This CDR3 is CASRLGRY.

This chain joins TRBV6-5 and TRBJ1-6, with 8 bases fitting TRBD1. Germline CDR1 MNHEY, CDR2 SVGAGI. The CDR3 is 13 residues long. V lost 6 bases and J lost 10; bases outside the gene matches: 5. The CDR3 nucleotides are TGTGCCAGCAGGAGGACAGGGCAATCACCCCTCCACTTT. It encodes CASRRTGQSPLHF.

This chain uses TRBV5-1 with TRBJ2-5, with 9 bases fitting TRBD2. The CDR3 contains 17 residues. V shed 0 bases and J 4 bases; nucleotides not matched to a gene: 10. The germline CDR1 and CDR2 sequences are SGHRS and YFSETQ. CDR3 nucleotide sequence: TGCGCCAGCAGCTTGGTCTCTCGCGGGAGGGCCGGAGAGACCCAGTACTTC. As protein: CASSLVSRGRAGETQYF.

With regard to this clone: This same CDR3 is encoded by further DNA sequences in the sample. The chain uses TRBV5-1 and TRBJ2-5, with TRBD2 matching over 15 bases. V trimming: 1 base; J trimming: 2 bases; junction bases outside the gene matches: 6. This CDR3 comprises 18 residues. Germline V gene sequence: CDR1 SGHRS, CDR2 YFSETQ. As DNA, the CDR3 is TGCGCCAGCAGCTTGAGGACTAGCGGGAGGGTGGGACAAGAGACCCAGTACTTC. Amino acid sequence: CASSLRTSGRVGQETQYF.

The rearrangement joins TRBV7-2 to TRBJ2-2; perhaps TRBD1 as D (5 bases). Between the trimmed V and J ends, which lost 5 bases and 0 bases, there was a span of 13 bases. Germline V CDR1 and CDR2: SGHTA, FQGNSA. The CDR3 is 16 amino acids. CDR3 loop: CASSQRQGPNTGELFF. The CDR3 region has the DNA TGTGCCAGCAGCCAGAGGCAGGGCCCGAACACCGGGGAGCTGTTTTTT.

The chain carries TRBV2 and TRBJ2-2; 7 positions agree with TRBD2. Germline V gene sequence: CDR1 SNHLY, CDR2 FYNNEI. With 4 bases clipped from V and 3 bases from J, the junction kept 5 bases outside the gene matches. The CDR3 has 15 amino acids. CDR3 in amino acids: CASSGASGYTGELFF. Written as DNA, the CDR3 is TGTGCCAGCAGTGGGGCTAGCGGTTACACCGGGGAGCTGTTTTTT.

The rearrangement uses TRBV7-9 and TRBJ2-5, with D possibly TRBD2 on 7 matching bases. The J call is uncertain, as TRBJ2-7 better fits the DNA end. Germline V gene sequence: CDR1 SEHNR, CDR2 FQNEAQ (reference sequence). This CDR3 comprises 15 residues. The DNA for the CDR3 is TGTGCCAGCAGCCTAAAGGGAGGGGGTCACTACGAGCAGTACTTC. Its translation is CASSLKGGGHYEQYF.